What follows is one T cell receptor beta chain and its context. No antigen is known for it. The PCR had 60 Vbeta and 13 Jbeta primers. Generated by immunoSEQ multiplex PCR, the TCRdb table keeps only in-frame clones and is missing some. The sample carries more than 100,000 clones, more than 65% recorded once. The sample belongs to a study of cytomegalovirus exposure and HLA in healthy donors. The CDR3 is 16 residues long. Trimming left V 2 bases short and J 7 bases short, with 21 bases between. Looked up from germline, CDR1 is SGHKS and CDR2 is YYEKEE (reference sequence). Findings of the study overall: Rarity characterized most TCR sequences, yet some public TCRs appeared in many donors. Several of the most significant clusters appeared, in a later analysis, to be linked to common viral pathogens.

What was sequenced was PBMCs. This TCR came from a human donor in good health. The rearrangement joins TRBV5-5 to TRBJ1-2; D perhaps matches TRBD1 (5 bases). CDR3 protein: CASSFLEAAGEIGYTF. CDR3 nucleotide sequence: TGTGCCAGCAGCTTTCTCGAGGCTGCGGGGGAAATTGGCTACACCTTC.